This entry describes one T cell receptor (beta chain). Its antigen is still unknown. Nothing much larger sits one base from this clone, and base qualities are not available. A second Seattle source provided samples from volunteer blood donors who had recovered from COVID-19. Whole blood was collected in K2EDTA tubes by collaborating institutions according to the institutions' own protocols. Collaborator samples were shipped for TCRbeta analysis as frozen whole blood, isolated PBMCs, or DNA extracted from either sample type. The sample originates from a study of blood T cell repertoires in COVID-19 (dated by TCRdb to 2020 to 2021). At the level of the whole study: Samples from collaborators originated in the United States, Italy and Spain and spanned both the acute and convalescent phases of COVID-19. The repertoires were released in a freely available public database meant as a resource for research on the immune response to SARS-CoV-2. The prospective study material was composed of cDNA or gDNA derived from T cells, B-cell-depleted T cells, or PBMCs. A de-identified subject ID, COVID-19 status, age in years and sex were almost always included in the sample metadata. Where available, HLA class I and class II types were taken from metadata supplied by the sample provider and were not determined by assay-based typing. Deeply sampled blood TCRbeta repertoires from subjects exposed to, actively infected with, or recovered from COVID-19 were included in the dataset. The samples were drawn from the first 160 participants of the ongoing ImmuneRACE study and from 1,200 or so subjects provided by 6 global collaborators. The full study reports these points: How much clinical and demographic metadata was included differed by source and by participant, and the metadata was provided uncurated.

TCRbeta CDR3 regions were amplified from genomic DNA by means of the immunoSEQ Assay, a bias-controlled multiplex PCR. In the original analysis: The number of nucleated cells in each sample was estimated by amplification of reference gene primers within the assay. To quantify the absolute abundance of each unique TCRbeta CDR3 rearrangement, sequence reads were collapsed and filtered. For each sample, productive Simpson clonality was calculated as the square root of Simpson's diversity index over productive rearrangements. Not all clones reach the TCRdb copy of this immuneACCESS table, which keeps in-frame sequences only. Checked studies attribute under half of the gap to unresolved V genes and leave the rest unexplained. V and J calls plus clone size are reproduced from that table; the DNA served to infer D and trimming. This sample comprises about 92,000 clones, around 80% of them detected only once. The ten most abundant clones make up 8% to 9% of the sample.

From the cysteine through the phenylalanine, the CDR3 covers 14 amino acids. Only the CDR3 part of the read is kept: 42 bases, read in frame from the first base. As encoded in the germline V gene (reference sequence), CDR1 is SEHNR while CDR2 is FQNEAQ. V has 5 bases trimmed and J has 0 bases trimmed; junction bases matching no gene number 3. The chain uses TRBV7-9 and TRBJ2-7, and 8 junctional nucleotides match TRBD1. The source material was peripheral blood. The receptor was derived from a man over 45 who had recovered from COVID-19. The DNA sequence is TGTGCCAGCAGCCCAGGGGGCGGCTCCTACGAGCAGTACTTC. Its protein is CASSPGGGSYEQYF.